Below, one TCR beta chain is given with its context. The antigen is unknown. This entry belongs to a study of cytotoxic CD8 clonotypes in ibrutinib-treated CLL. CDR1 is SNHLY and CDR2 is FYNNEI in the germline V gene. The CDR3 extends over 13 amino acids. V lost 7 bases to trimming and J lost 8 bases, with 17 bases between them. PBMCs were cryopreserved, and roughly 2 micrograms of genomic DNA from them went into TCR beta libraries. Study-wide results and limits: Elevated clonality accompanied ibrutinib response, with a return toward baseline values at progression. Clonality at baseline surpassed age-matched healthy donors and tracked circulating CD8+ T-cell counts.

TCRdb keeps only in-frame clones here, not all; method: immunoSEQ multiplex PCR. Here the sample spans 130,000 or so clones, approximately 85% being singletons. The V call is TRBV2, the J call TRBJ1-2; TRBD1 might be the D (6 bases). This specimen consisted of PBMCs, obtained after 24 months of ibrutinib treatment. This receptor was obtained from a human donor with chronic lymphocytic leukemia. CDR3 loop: CASMGAAGRGYTF. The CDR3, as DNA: TGTGCCAGCATGGGGGCAGCGGGGAGGGGCTACACCTTC.